These 25 T cell receptor beta chains came from one sample sequenced in a study of sequential checkpoint blockade in melanoma. Treatment given: randomized to nivolumab then ipilimumab (arm A) or the reverse (arm B). The protocol was immunoSEQ multiplex PCR, while the TCRdb copy is restricted to in-frame clones and leaves out a portion. Among tens of thousands of clones, under 35% were seen once, and the ten largest hold approximately 1.5%. The specimen was tumor tissue (inferred from file names), collected from a patient given nivolumab and ipilimumab in sequence. These receptors were obtained from a human donor with melanoma.

V gene TRBV9 combines with J gene TRBJ2-3; no firm D call. Deletions cut 0 bases from V and 3 bases from J, with 8 bases between. The CDR3 loop spans 14 amino acids. Germline V lookup: CDR1 SGDLS, CDR2 YYNGEE. The CDR3 DNA reads as TGTGCCAGCAGCGTAGTAGACTTTACAGATACGCAGTATTTT. It encodes CASSVVDFTDTQYF.

V usage is TRBV19 and J usage is TRBJ2-2; D is undetermined. The germline gives CDR1 LNHDA, CDR2 SQIVND (reference sequence). The CDR3 is made up of 12 amino acids. V gave up 11 bases and J gave up 4 bases, with 11 bases separating them. The CDR3 loop is CASQRVTGELFF. CDR3 bases: TGTGCCTCCCAACGGGTCACCGGGGAGCTGTTTTTT.

The V gene is TRBV9, the J gene TRBJ1-5; D is perhaps TRBD1 (5 bases). Trimming pared 5 bases from V and 0 bases from J, leaving 15 bases between. CDR1 is SGDLS, CDR2 YYNGEE, per germline. CDR3 length: 16 amino acids. The CDR3 DNA is TGTGCCAGCAGTGACGGGGCAGGGTATAGCAATCAGCCCCAGCATTTT. Its translation: CASSDGAGYSNQPQHF.

This clone showed up just a few times. V usage is TRBV5-1 and J usage is TRBJ1-4; tentatively, D is TRBD1 (5 bases). Germline CDR1 SGHRS, CDR2 YFSETQ. CDR3 length: 15 amino acids. V was shortened by 4 bases and J by 0 bases, with 10 bases between the two germline ends. DNA of the CDR3: TGCGCCAGCAGCATGGGGCCTACAACTAATGAAAAACTGTTTTTT. Translation: CASSMGPTTNEKLFF.

This chain joins TRBV11-3 and TRBJ1-4; TRBD1 matches at 7 bases. Germline CDR1 is SGHNT and CDR2 is YENEEA. The CDR3 is 15 amino acids. V shed 4 bases and J 0 bases; nucleotides not matched to a gene: 2. CDR3 protein: CASSSGQATNEKLFF. Here the CDR3 DNA reads TGTGCCAGCAGCTCCGGACAGGCAACTAATGAAAAACTGTTTTTT.

The chain links TRBV6-8 to TRBJ2-7; 7 bases line up with TRBD1. The CDR3 totals 14 residues. Trimming cost V 2 bases and J 4 bases; bases outside gene matches: 5. The germline V gene has CDR1 MNHGY and CDR2 SAAAGT. Here the CDR3 reads CASSYGSGGYEQYF. The CDR3 DNA follows: TGTGCCAGCAGTTACGGATCAGGGGGTTACGAGCAGTACTTC.

V usage is TRBV11-3 and J usage is TRBJ1-2; 7 nucleotides match TRBD1. Germline CDR1 and CDR2: SGHNT and YENEEA. With 2 bases clipped from V and 3 bases from J, the junction kept 6 bases outside the gene matches. The CDR3 extends over 15 amino acids. As DNA, the CDR3 is TGTGCCAGCAGCTTAAGGGGAGGGGGCGACTATGGCTACACCTTC. It specifies CASSLRGGGDYGYTF.

CDR3: CASSLEYRETGELFF. CDR3 coding DNA: TGCGCCAGCAGCTTGGAGTACAGGGAGACCGGGGAGCTGTTTTTT. The chain has TRBV5-1 and TRBJ2-2; perhaps TRBD1 as D (6 bases). The CDR3 runs 15 residues. The germline V gene has CDR1 SGHRS and CDR2 YFSETQ. The ends were cut back, 0 bases at V and 5 bases at J, with 11 bases in the middle.

The chain recombines TRBV19 with TRBJ2-7; D might be TRBD2 (5 bases). Germline CDR1 and CDR2: LNHDA and SQIVND (reference sequence). V gave up 6 bases and J gave up 0 bases, with 9 bases separating them. The CDR3 length is 13 residues. CDR3 in DNA: TGTGCCAGTAGGGAGGCGAGCTCCTACGAGCAGTACTTC. Protein sequence: CASREASSYEQYF.

This chain uses TRBV9 with TRBJ1-5; D may be TRBD1 (5 bases). V was pared by 4 bases and J by 1 base, with 12 bases between. Germline V gene lookup returns CDR1 SGDLS and CDR2 YYNGEE. The CDR3 is made up of 15 amino acids. Written as DNA, the CDR3 is TGTGCCAGCAGCCCCCCCGGGGGGAGCAATCAGCCCCAGCATTTT. Residues: CASSPPGGSNQPQHF.

This clone has a handful of counts. V is TRBV11-3 and J is TRBJ2-3; D gene ambiguous. Looked up from germline, CDR1 is SGHNT and CDR2 is YENEEA. There are 14 residues in the CDR3. Between the trimmed V and J ends, which lost 1 base and 4 bases, there was a span of 9 bases. CDR3 sequence reads: CASSLGAWADTQYF. In nucleotides, the CDR3 is TGTGCCAGCAGCTTAGGGGCTTGGGCAGATACGCAGTATTTT.

The gene calls are TRBV10-3 and TRBJ2-5, with D unclear. The CDR3 has 15 amino acids. Trimming cost V 2 bases and J 2 bases, with 12 bases left between them. Germline CDR1 and CDR2: ENHRY and SYGVKD. The CDR3 nucleotides read TGTGCCATCAGTGAGCGGTTAGGGAATCAAGAGACCCAGTACTTC. The encoded protein is CAISERLGNQETQYF.

This chain uses TRBV5-1 with TRBJ2-5; the D call may be TRBD1 or TRBD2 (5 bases each). The CDR3 consists of 15 residues. V was pared by 4 bases and J by 2 bases, with 15 bases between. Germline values: CDR1 SGHRS, CDR2 YFSETQ. This chain's CDR3 is CASSVTGTEQETQYF. The CDR3 region has the DNA TGCGCCAGCAGCGTAACCGGGACCGAACAAGAGACCCAGTACTTC.

This chain links TRBV29-1 with TRBJ1-2; TRBD1 matches 7 bases. The CDR3 is 14 amino acids. Trimming removed 3 bases from V and 8 bases from J; junction bases left unmatched: 12. The germline V gene encodes CDR1 SQVTM and CDR2 ANQGSEA. In nucleotides, the CDR3 is TGCAGCGTTGAGAGGGGGCTGAGGGGTAGCGGCTACACCTTC. This translates into CSVERGLRGSGYTF.

V usage is TRBV30 and J usage is TRBJ1-5, with D possibly being TRBD1 (5 bases). The germline V gene has CDR1 GTSNPN and CDR2 SVGIG (reference sequence). The CDR3 has 16 amino acids. The V gene lost 6 bases and the J gene lost 2 bases, with 20 bases spanning the gap. CDR3 in amino acids: CACGSEQGRGNQPQHF. In nucleotides, the CDR3 is TGTGCCTGCGGCTCGGAGCAGGGACGGGGCAATCAGCCCCAGCATTTT.

This clone was found many times. The genes are TRBV11-3 and TRBJ1-6, with D hard to call. V shed 3 bases and J shed 2 bases, with 14 bases lying between them. CDR3 length: 17 residues. Looked up from germline, CDR1 is SGHNT and CDR2 is YENEEA. The CDR3 DNA reads TGTGCCAGCAGCTTGGGTCGGGAGATCGCCTATAATTCACCCCTCCACTTT. It yields the protein CASSLGREIAYNSPLHF.

This clone was counted a few times. V is TRBV5-1 and J is TRBJ2-3; TRBD2 aligns across 11 bases. Germline V gene sequence: CDR1 SGHRS, CDR2 YFSETQ. The ends lost 5 bases at V and 2 bases at J; junction bases unmatched: 7. The CDR3 totals 16 residues. In DNA form, the CDR3 reads TGCGCCAGCAGACTTACTAGCGGGAGCCCCACAGATACGCAGTATTTT. Protein: CASRLTSGSPTDTQYF.

V is TRBV14 and J is TRBJ2-2, with D perhaps being TRBD1 or TRBD2 (5 bases each). This CDR3 is 16 amino acids long. Germline V gene data show CDR1 as SGHDN and CDR2 as FVKESK. The V end lost 3 bases, the J end lost 3 bases, and 14 bases lay between the germline ends. This CDR3 reads CASSHPGTDHTGELFF. The CDR3 DNA is TGTGCCAGCAGCCACCCCGGGACCGATCACACCGGGGAGCTGTTTTTT.

The table lists this clone with a few counts. V gene TRBV30 combines with J gene TRBJ2-5, with a possible D match to TRBD2 (6 bases). The germline V gene encodes CDR1 GTSNPN and CDR2 SVGIG (reference sequence). CDR3 length: 15 residues. Trimming pared 2 bases from V and 7 bases from J, leaving 20 bases between. The CDR3 sequence: CAWSRSSASPGTQYF. DNA for the CDR3: TGTGCCTGGAGTAGGTCTAGCGCCTCTCCGGGGACCCAGTACTTC.

The chain couples TRBV5-1 to TRBJ2-5, with 10 bases that match TRBD2. Germline loops: CDR1 SGHRS, CDR2 YFSETQ. With 3 bases clipped from V and 0 bases from J, the junction kept 8 bases outside the gene matches. There are 17 residues in the CDR3. CDR3 sequence reads: CASSSWRAGGNQETQYF. DNA for the CDR3: TGCGCCAGCAGCTCCTGGCGAGCGGGAGGGAACCAAGAGACCCAGTACTTC.

This clone was recorded many times. V and J are TRBV7-1 and TRBJ2-3; D remains ambiguous. TRBV7-1 belongs to the ORF category, with a function that is uncertain. V lost 3 bases, J lost 0 bases, and 13 bases lay in between. The CDR3 is made up of 16 amino acids. The chain's CDR3 is CASSSLSGSSTDTQYF. CDR3 nucleotide sequence: TGTGCCAGCAGCTCCCTGTCGGGTTCTAGCACAGATACGCAGTATTTT.

This clone was counted only a few times. This chain uses TRBV6-8 with TRBJ2-2, with D possibly TRBD1 on 5 matching bases. Germline V gene sequence: CDR1 MNHGY, CDR2 SAAAGT. The CDR3 is 14 residues long. V was trimmed by 6 bases and J by 1 base, leaving 9 bases between them. CDR3 in DNA: TGTGCCAGCAGGAATACAGGGAACACCGGGGAGCTGTTTTTT. It specifies CASRNTGNTGELFF.

This clone came up a few times. This chain uses TRBV9 with TRBJ1-3, with 10 positions matching TRBD1. This CDR3 comprises 15 residues. Germline V gene sequence: CDR1 SGDLS, CDR2 YYNGEE. V was clipped by 4 bases and J by 5 bases; unmatched bases: 6. CDR3 sequence: CASSSQTGGRNTIYF. CDR3 sequence (DNA): TGTGCCAGCAGCTCGCAGACAGGGGGCAGAAACACCATATATTTT.

This clone was observed a handful of times. The rearrangement links TRBV6-8 to TRBJ1-6, with 7 bases matching TRBD1. The CDR3 totals 15 residues. Unmatched junction bases numbered 14, after V lost 6 bases and J lost 12 bases. Germline V lookup: CDR1 MNHGY, CDR2 SAAAGT. The DNA for the CDR3 is TGTGCCAGCAGGGAACCGGGACAGCATGCCTTACCCCTCCACTTT. As protein: CASREPGQHALPLHF.

V is TRBV9 and J is TRBJ2-1; 10 bases are a match to TRBD2. V dropped 5 bases and J dropped 13; count of bases not matched to a gene: 12. Germline assignment: CDR1 SGDLS and CDR2 YYNGEE. This CDR3 region has 14 residues. In DNA form, the CDR3 reads TGTGCCAGCAGTGAAGAGGCCCTAGCGGGAGTACAGTTCTTC. It codes for CASSEEALAGVQFF.